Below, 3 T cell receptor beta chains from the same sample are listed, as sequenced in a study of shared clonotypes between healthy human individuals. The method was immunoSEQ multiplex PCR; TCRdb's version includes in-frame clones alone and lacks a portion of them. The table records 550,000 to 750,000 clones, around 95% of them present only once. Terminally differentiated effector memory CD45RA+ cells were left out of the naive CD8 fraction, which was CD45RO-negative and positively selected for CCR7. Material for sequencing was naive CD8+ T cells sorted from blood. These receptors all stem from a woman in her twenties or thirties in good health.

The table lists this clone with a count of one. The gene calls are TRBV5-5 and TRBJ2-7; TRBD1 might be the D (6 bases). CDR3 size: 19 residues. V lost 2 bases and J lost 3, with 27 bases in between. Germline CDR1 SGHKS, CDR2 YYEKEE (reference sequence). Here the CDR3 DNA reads TGTGCCAGCAGCTTAGGCCCACCCCAAACTTTGACAGGCCACTACGAGCAGTACTTC. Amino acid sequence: CASSLGPPQTLTGHYEQYF.

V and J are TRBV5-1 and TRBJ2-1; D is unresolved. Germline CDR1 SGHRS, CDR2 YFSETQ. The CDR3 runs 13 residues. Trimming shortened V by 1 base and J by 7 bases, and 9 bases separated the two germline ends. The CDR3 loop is CASSLSAGNEQFF. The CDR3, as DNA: TGCGCCAGCAGCTTGTCCGCCGGTAATGAGCAGTTCTTC.

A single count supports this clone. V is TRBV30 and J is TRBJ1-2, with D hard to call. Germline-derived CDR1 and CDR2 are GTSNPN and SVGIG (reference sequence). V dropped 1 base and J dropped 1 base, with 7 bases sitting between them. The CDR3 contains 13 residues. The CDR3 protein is CAWSAQHNYGYTF. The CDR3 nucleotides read TGTGCCTGGAGTGCACAGCATAACTATGGCTACACCTTC.